This TCR beta chain was recorded in a study of T-cell reconstitution after alpha-beta-depleted transplantation in children. Library preparation (for TCRbeta) was performed with unique molecular identifiers. MiXCR, run by TCRdb on the PCR reads, gives a single entry per CDR3 protein. The sample includes hundreds of thousands of distinct CDR3 sequences, around 14% of them seen just once. This CDR3 has 11 amino acids. V was cut by 5 bases and J by 8 bases, with 7 bases left in between. Germline V lookup: CDR1 ENHRY, CDR2 SYGVKD. This receptor was obtained from a girl aged 2 to 9 with congenital amegakaryocytic thrombocytopenia, due to receive a stem cell transplant. This chain connects TRBV10-3 to TRBJ2-1; a weak D match, TRBD2 (5 bases). This specimen consisted of PBMCs, obtained before TCRalphabeta/CD19-depleted stem cell transplant. Here the CDR3 reads CAISTRDEQFF. DNA for the CDR3: TGTGCCATCAGTACTAGAGATGAGCAGTTCTTC.